This passage covers 5 T cell receptor beta chains from one sample sequenced in a study of cytomegalovirus exposure and HLA in healthy donors. The PCR made use of 60 Vbeta and 13 Jbeta primers. Clones were read by immunoSEQ multiplex PCR, and TCRdb kept only the in-frame ones, dropping some. The table shows about 150,000 clones, with about 60% occurring only once. What was sequenced was PBMCs. These receptors were collected from a woman in her sixties in good health and CMV-seropositive.

This sequence joins TRBV6-6 and TRBJ2-7; 12 positions match TRBD1. Germline V lookup: CDR1 MNHNY, CDR2 SVGAGI (reference sequence). After removal of 9 bases from V and 4 bases from J, the junction contained 13 bases not matched to a gene. There are 16 residues in the CDR3. The CDR3 nucleotides are TGTGCCAGTACGCCGGGACAGGGGGCGATGGGGTACGAGCAGTACTTC. Protein: CASTPGQGAMGYEQYF.

This clone was seen only once. This rearrangement joins TRBV11-2 to TRBJ1-4; 8 positions match TRBD1. Germline CDR1 SGHAT, CDR2 FQNNGV. V shed 0 bases and J 4 bases; nucleotides not matched to a gene: 10. CDR3 length: 18 residues. CDR3 nucleotide sequence: TGTGCCAGCAGCTTAGATAGGGGACAGGTGTTCGATAATGAAAAACTGTTTTTT. Translation: CASSLDRGQVFDNEKLFF.

There are a few counts of this clone. The chain recombines TRBV4-3 with TRBJ2-7, with D possibly matching TRBD1 (6 bases). The CDR3 spans 17 residues. V shed 4 bases and J shed 5 bases, with 24 bases lying between them. Germline V gene data show CDR1 as LGHNA and CDR2 as YSLEER. The CDR3 region has the DNA TGCGCCAGCAGCCCAGGGACCCTCGGGACACGGCCGAACGAGCAGTACTTC. It codes for CASSPGTLGTRPNEQYF.

Worth noting for this clone: Within the sample, other DNA sequences also encode this same CDR3. V gene TRBV28 combines with J gene TRBJ2-1, with D possibly being TRBD1 (6 bases). There are 13 residues in the CDR3. Germline loops: CDR1 MDHEN, CDR2 SYDVKM. V was clipped by 6 bases and J by 0 bases, with 6 bases between them. Written as DNA, the CDR3 is TGTGCCAGCAGGGACAGCTCCTACAATGAGCAGTTCTTC. Translated: CASRDSSYNEQFF.

This chain connects TRBV7-3 to TRBJ2-1; perhaps TRBD1 as D (7 bases). Germline CDR1 reads SGHTA; CDR2 reads FQGTGA. This CDR3 comprises 16 residues. V lost 2 bases and J 5 bases, leaving 16 bases between the germline ends. Written as DNA, the CDR3 is TGTGCCAGCAGCTTACGGAGACAGGGAGGAAACAATGAGCAGTTCTTC. Protein product: CASSLRRQGGNNEQFF.